What follows describes a single T cell receptor beta chain. Only in-frame clones appear in the TCRdb table, and some are missing; sequencing was by immunoSEQ multiplex PCR. The repertoire has over 400,000 clones, about 88% of them found once; the top ten carry around 7.9%. This record belongs to a study of blood T cell repertoires in COVID-19. Those enrolled, adults aged about 18 to 89 years, came from about two dozen US areas. The germline V gene has CDR1 SGDLS and CDR2 YYNGEE. V lost 2 bases to trimming and J lost 4 bases; unmatched junction nucleotides: 0. This CDR3 is 13 amino acids long. Material for sequencing was PBMCs or T cells enriched from blood (not recorded which). The chain joins TRBV9 to TRBJ2-3; 8 bases align to TRBD2. The sequence derives from a woman in her sixties or seventies who had recovered from COVID-19. CDR3 coding DNA: TGTGCCAGCAGCGTGACTAGCGCAGATACGCAGTATTTT. It is translated as CASSVTSADTQYF.